The rows below give T cell receptor beta chains drawn from one sample of a study of blood T cells in healthy people across ages. TCRdb redid the calling of the 5' RACE reads with MiXCR, one entry per CDR3 protein. This sample has under 800,000 distinct CDR3 sequences; 40% to 45% occur once, and the top ten carry under 25%. The sequenced material came from blood. All receptors come from a woman aged 55-69 years in good health. The CDR3 runs from the conserved cysteine through the conserved F or W. A D gene is named only where the DNA matches it firmly. The listing skips clone size in some rows; elsewhere it reads once, few, many or a size class.

J: TRBJ1-5
D: NA
size: NA
V: TRBV3-1
DNA: TGTGCCAGCGGCATCTCAGATAGCAATCAGCCCCAGCATTTT
CDR3: CASGISDSNQPQHF

J: TRBJ1-5
D: NA
size: few
V: TRBV6-2/TRBV6-3
DNA: TGTGCCAGCAGTGCTACAGATAGCAATCAGCCCCAGCATTTT
CDR3: CASSATDSNQPQHF

J: TRBJ2-7
D: TRBD1
size: many
V: TRBV28
DNA: TGTGCCAGCAGCTCCGGGACAGGGCTTTACGAGCAGTACTTC
CDR3: CASSSGTGLYEQYF

J: TRBJ2-1
D: NA
size: NA
V: TRBV9
DNA: TGTGCCAGCAGCGTAGAGGGGGGAGGGCATAATGGGCAGTTCTTC
CDR3: CASSVEGGGHNGQFF

J: TRBJ1-3
D: NA
size: few
V: TRBV27
DNA: TGTGCCAGCATGAGTGGTGGGCACTCTGGAAACACCATATATTTT
CDR3: CASMSGGHSGNTIYF

J: TRBJ2-4
D: TRBD2
size: NA
V: TRBV5-1
DNA: TGCGCCAGCAGCCCGGGACTAGAAAGCATTCAGTACTTC
CDR3: CASSPGLESIQYF

J: TRBJ1-4
D: NA
size: NA
V: TRBV4-1
DNA: TGCGCCAGCAGCCGAGAAGCCGGGCCTAATGAAAAACTGTTTTTT
CDR3: CASSREAGPNEKLFF

J: TRBJ2-5
D: TRBD1
size: NA
V: TRBV3-1
DNA: TGTGCCAGCAGAAACACAGGGGAGCAAGAGACCCAGTACTTC
CDR3: CASRNTGEQETQYF

J: TRBJ2-1
D: NA
size: many
V: TRBV12-3/TRBV12-4
DNA: TGTGCCAGCAGTTCACAGGTGAACGGGGCTGGGGATGAGCAGTTCTTC
CDR3: CASSSQVNGAGDEQFF

J: TRBJ1-1
D: TRBD1
size: NA
V: TRBV9
DNA: TGTGCCAGCAGCGAGGGGACAGGGCTGAACACTGAAGCTTTCTTT
CDR3: CASSEGTGLNTEAFF

J: TRBJ2-5
D: TRBD2
size: NA
V: TRBV5-1
DNA: TGCGCCAGCAGCTTGGGGCCCAGCGGGACTCAAGAGACCCAGTACTTC
CDR3: CASSLGPSGTQETQYF

J: TRBJ2-4
D: NA
size: NA
V: TRBV6-1
DNA: TGTGCCAGCAGTGAAGGAACGTTGTGGCAAGCCAAAAACATTCAGTACTTC
CDR3: CASSEGTLWQAKNIQYF

J: TRBJ2-7
D: NA
size: NA
V: TRBV30
DNA: TGTGCCTGGAGGGGCTCCGGCCCTCAGGGGTACTTC
CDR3: CAWRGSGPQGYF

J: TRBJ2-1
D: TRBD2
size: NA
V: TRBV7-6
DNA: TGTGCCAGCAGCTTAGATGGGGGGGACTACAATGAGCAGTTCTTC
CDR3: CASSLDGGDYNEQFF

J: TRBJ2-5
D: TRBD2
size: many
V: TRBV15
DNA: TGTGCCACCAGCCGCAAGACTAGCGGGACGTATCCAGAGACCCAGTACTTC
CDR3: CATSRKTSGTYPETQYF

J: TRBJ2-1
D: TRBD2
size: many
V: TRBV12-3/TRBV12-4
DNA: TGTGCCAGCAGTTTGACTAGCGGATACAATGAGCAGTTCTTC
CDR3: CASSLTSGYNEQFF

J: TRBJ2-3
D: TRBD1
size: once
V: TRBV7-2
DNA: TGTGCCAGCAGCTTAGTTTGGGACAGGGGCACAGATACGCAGTATTTT
CDR3: CASSLVWDRGTDTQYF

J: TRBJ2-2
D: NA
size: NA
V: TRBV6-6
DNA: TGTGCCAGCAACGCCCGGGGGCCCACCACCGGGGAGCTGTTTTTT
CDR3: CASNARGPTTGELFF

J: TRBJ1-1
D: TRBD1
size: NA
V: TRBV7-9
DNA: TGTGCCAGCAGCCCTCAGGCGACAGGGACCGCTGAAGCTTTCTTT
CDR3: CASSPQATGTAEAFF

J: TRBJ2-2
D: NA
size: many
V: TRBV7-3
DNA: TGTGCCAGCAGCCCCGTCGCGGCCGGAAACACCGGGGAGCTGTTTTTT
CDR3: CASSPVAAGNTGELFF

J: TRBJ1-4
D: TRBD1
size: NA
V: TRBV5-5
DNA: TGTGCCAGCAGCCTGGGGGACAGGGATAATGAAAAACTGTTTTTT
CDR3: CASSLGDRDNEKLFF

J: TRBJ2-3
D: NA
size: few
V: TRBV7-3
DNA: TGTGCCAGCAGCCTCTCAGGGCGGGGATTCACAGATACGCAGTATTTT
CDR3: CASSLSGRGFTDTQYF

J: TRBJ1-2
D: NA
size: few
V: TRBV5-6
DNA: TGTGCCAGCACTACCGGGACGGTTCTCTATGGCTACACCTTC
CDR3: CASTTGTVLYGYTF

J: TRBJ1-1
D: NA
size: NA
V: TRBV12-3/TRBV12-4
DNA: TGTGCCAGCAGTTTATTGGGGACGGGGAACACTGAAGCTTTCTTT
CDR3: CASSLLGTGNTEAFF

J: TRBJ2-6
D: NA
size: NA
V: TRBV27
DNA: TGTGCCACCTACGGAAGGGATCCCTCTGGGGCCAACGTCCTGACTTTC
CDR3: CATYGRDPSGANVLTF

J: TRBJ1-5
D: TRBD1
size: NA
V: TRBV2
DNA: TGTGCAGGAGGGACAGGGGGCCGGGGCAATCAGCCCCAGCATTTT
CDR3: CAGGTGGRGNQPQHF

J: TRBJ2-7
D: NA
size: many
V: TRBV6-5
DNA: TGTGCCAGCAGTAAAGGCTACGAGCAGTACTTC
CDR3: CASSKGYEQYF

J: TRBJ2-7
D: NA
size: NA
V: TRBV5-6
DNA: TGTACCAGCAGCTTGGAGCAAGGCGAGCAGTACTTC
CDR3: CTSSLEQGEQYF

J: TRBJ2-1
D: TRBD2
size: few
V: TRBV19
DNA: TGTGCCAGTAGTTCTCTCCCGGGACTAGCGGACAATGAGCAGTTCTTC
CDR3: CASSSLPGLADNEQFF

J: TRBJ2-1
D: NA
size: NA
V: TRBV20-1
DNA: TGCAGTGCGAAGGGGGGCTACAATGAGCAGTTCTTC
CDR3: CSAKGGYNEQFF

J: TRBJ1-2
D: TRBD1
size: many
V: TRBV9
DNA: TGTGCCAGCAGCGTAGGGGGACAGGGGGACTATGGCTACACCTTC
CDR3: CASSVGGQGDYGYTF

J: TRBJ1-5
D: TRBD1
size: few
V: TRBV5-1
DNA: TGCGCCAGCAGCTTGGGGGACAGCTACAATCAGCCCCAGCATTTT
CDR3: CASSLGDSYNQPQHF

J: TRBJ1-6
D: NA
size: NA
V: TRBV7-9
DNA: TGTGCCAGCCTGAGAGGGCCCTATAATTCACCCCCCCACTTT
CDR3: CASLRGPYNSPPHF

J: TRBJ2-5
D: NA
size: NA
V: TRBV30
DNA: TGTGCCTGGGCTGGACTCCAAGAGACCCAGTACTTC
CDR3: CAWAGLQETQYF

J: TRBJ2-7
D: NA
size: NA
V: TRBV2
DNA: TGTGCCAGCAGAAGACAGGCCTACGAGCAGTACTTC
CDR3: CASRRQAYEQYF

J: TRBJ2-3
D: TRBD1
size: NA
V: TRBV7-9
DNA: TGTGCCTGCAGCGTGACAGGGGGCGCAGATACGCAGTATTTT
CDR3: CACSVTGGADTQYF

J: TRBJ2-5
D: TRBD1
size: NA
V: TRBV12-3/TRBV12-4
DNA: TGTGCCAGCAGCCCGACCGGGACAGCATACCAAGAGACCCAGTACTTC
CDR3: CASSPTGTAYQETQYF

J: TRBJ2-3
D: TRBD2
size: NA
V: TRBV11-3
DNA: TGTGCCAGCAGCTTAGAAGGGATTAGCGGGAAGCGAGATACGCAGTATTTT
CDR3: CASSLEGISGKRDTQYF

J: TRBJ2-7
D: NA
size: NA
V: TRBV20-1
DNA: TGCAGTGCTAGAGCCCCCTCTCGAGGGTTGGGAAGACGCTCCTACGAGCAGTACTTC
CDR3: CSARAPSRGLGRRSYEQYF

J: TRBJ2-5
D: NA
size: NA
V: TRBV7-2
DNA: TGTGCCAGCAGCTTAGCGGGGGGAAGAAGGTCCGGGACCCAGTACTTC
CDR3: CASSLAGGRRSGTQYF

J: TRBJ2-7
D: TRBD2
size: few
V: TRBV20-1
DNA: TGCAGTCCAGGGACTAGCGACTACGAGCAGTACTTC
CDR3: CSPGTSDYEQYF

J: TRBJ1-4
D: TRBD1
size: NA
V: TRBV5-1
DNA: TGCGCCAGCAGCACGACAGGGGGAGTAGCAAAACTGTTTTTT
CDR3: CASSTTGGVAKLFF

J: TRBJ2-3
D: NA
size: many
V: TRBV29-1
DNA: TGCAGCGTTGAGGTGTTGGGGGCTCCTACCACAGATACGCAGTATTTT
CDR3: CSVEVLGAPTTDTQYF

J: TRBJ2-7
D: NA
size: many
V: TRBV29-1
DNA: TGCAGCGTTATCCTCGACAAAAACTACGAGCAGTACTTC
CDR3: CSVILDKNYEQYF

J: TRBJ2-3
D: TRBD1
size: many
V: TRBV5-1
DNA: TGTGCCAGCAGCCTAGGGGGCTCGGGCACAGATACGCAGTATTTT
CDR3: CASSLGGSGTDTQYF

J: TRBJ1-5
D: TRBD1
size: NA
V: TRBV20-1
DNA: TGCAGTGCTAGAGATGATCAGGGGGGCGACCAGCCCCAGCATTTT
CDR3: CSARDDQGGDQPQHF

J: TRBJ1-4
D: NA
size: NA
V: TRBV20-1
DNA: TGCAGTGCTAGAGATCCCCGGGGATCGGATGAAAAACTGTTTTTT
CDR3: CSARDPRGSDEKLFF

J: TRBJ2-1
D: TRBD2
size: NA
V: TRBV6-2/TRBV6-3
DNA: TGTGCCAGCAGTTACCCGGGGGCTAGCGGGTACAATGAGCAGTTCTTC
CDR3: CASSYPGASGYNEQFF

J: TRBJ2-3
D: NA
size: NA
V: TRBV11-2
DNA: TGTGCCAGCAGATTACAAGGCACAGATACGCAGTATTTT
CDR3: CASRLQGTDTQYF